This TCR beta chain is from a study of radiotherapy plus CTLA-4 blockade in lung cancer. Across the study: Objective responses were documented in 15% to 20% of patients, with disease control in roughly 34%. General observations from the study: Once radiotherapy plus ipilimumab had been given, TCR clones derived from tumor expanded in blood. Among reported predictors of response, early blood T cell clone dynamics with interferon-beta performed best.

TCRdb keeps only in-frame clones here, not all; method: immunoSEQ multiplex PCR. The sample shows about 60,000 clones, over 65% of them seen only once. Each patient with chemo-refractory metastatic non-small-cell lung cancer was treated with focal radiation plus CTLA-4 blockade using ipilimumab. The germline V gene has CDR1 MNHEY and CDR2 SMNVEV (reference sequence). The CDR3 sequence is 17 residues long. Trimming removed 5 bases from V and 1 base from J; junction bases left unmatched: 12. As concerns this clone: Its target is not known.

The chain recombines TRBV27 with TRBJ2-3; 7 bases are a match to TRBD2. Sequenced material: peripheral blood, taken from a patient treated with radiotherapy plus ipilimumab. This clonotype originated in a human donor with non-small cell lung cancer who had a partial response to radiotherapy plus ipilimumab. The CDR3 nucleotides read TGTGCCAGCAGTAAATTTATTCTGAGCGGGGGCACAGATACGCAGTATTTT. It encodes CASSKFILSGGTDTQYF.